Sequencing of this T cell receptor (beta chain) was carried out in a study of sequential checkpoint blockade in melanoma. For the study at large: First-line arms were nivolumab then ipilimumab, or the reverse, randomized 1:1.

Treatment given: randomized to nivolumab then ipilimumab (arm A) or the reverse (arm B). From thawed PBMCs, live CD3+CD8+ cells negative for CD19 and CD56 were sorted. The V segment lost 4 bases and the J segment 3 bases; nucleotides outside the gene matches: 1. Per germline, CDR1 MNHEY and CDR2 SVGAGI. The CDR3 is 14 residues long. As to this clone: Within the sample, other DNA sequences also encode this same CDR3.

Using immunoSEQ multiplex PCR, the repertoire was profiled, and TCRdb retains in-frame clones only, with some absent. The sample yields about 40,000 clones, 70% to 90% seen once. The clonotype was recovered from a human donor with melanoma. The sample in question was CD8+ T cells sorted from blood (inferred from file names), obtained from a patient given nivolumab and ipilimumab in sequence. The chain recombines TRBV6-5 with TRBJ2-7; the match to TRBD2 covers 12 bases. CDR3: CASSLGLAGYEQYF. CDR3 bases: TGTGCCAGCAGTTTGGGACTAGCGGGCTACGAGCAGTACTTC.